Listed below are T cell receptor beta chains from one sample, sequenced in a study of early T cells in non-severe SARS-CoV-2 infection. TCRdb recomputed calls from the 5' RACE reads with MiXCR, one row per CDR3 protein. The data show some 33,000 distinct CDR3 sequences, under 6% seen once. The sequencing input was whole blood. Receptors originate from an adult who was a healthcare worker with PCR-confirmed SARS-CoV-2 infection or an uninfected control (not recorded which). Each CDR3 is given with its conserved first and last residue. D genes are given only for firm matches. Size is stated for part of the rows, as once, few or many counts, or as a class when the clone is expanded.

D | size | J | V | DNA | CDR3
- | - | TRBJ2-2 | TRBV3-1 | TGTGCCAGCAGCCAAGGGTTCGCGAACACCGGGGAGCTGTTTTTT | CASSQGFANTGELFF
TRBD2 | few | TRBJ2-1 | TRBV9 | TGTGCCAGCAGCCCAGGACTAGCGGGAGGGGTGTGGGAGCAGTTCTTC | CASSPGLAGGVWEQFF
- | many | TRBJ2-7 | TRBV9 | TGTGCCAGCAGCCTGAGCGGGTGGGGTGAGGAGCAGTACTTC | CASSLSGWGEEQYF
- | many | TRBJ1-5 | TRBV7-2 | TGTGCCAGCAGCTTAAGCGGGGCAGGGAACCAGCCCCAGCATTTT | CASSLSGAGNQPQHF
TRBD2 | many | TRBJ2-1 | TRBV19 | TGTGCCAGTAGCCCAGCGGGGGGTTACAATGAGCAGTTCTTC | CASSPAGGYNEQFF
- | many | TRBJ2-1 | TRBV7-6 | TGTGCCAGCAGCTTAGGAATCAGGGGCCATAACAATGAGCAGTTCTTC | CASSLGIRGHNNEQFF
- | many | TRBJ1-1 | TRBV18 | TGTGCCAGCTCACCAGGTATGATGAACACTGAAGCTTTCTTT | CASSPGMMNTEAFF
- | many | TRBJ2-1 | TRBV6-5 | TGTGCCAGCAGTTGCCCGACCTCCCCCCTTTCCAGGTCCTACAATGAGCAGTTCTTC | CASSCPTSPLSRSYNEQFF
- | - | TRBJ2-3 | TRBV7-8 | TGTGCCAGCAGACGAGGAGGCAACACAGATACGCAGTATTTT | CASRRGGNTDTQYF
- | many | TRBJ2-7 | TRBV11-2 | TGTGCCAGCAGCTTAGAGGATATTACCTACGAGCAGTACTTC | CASSLEDITYEQYF
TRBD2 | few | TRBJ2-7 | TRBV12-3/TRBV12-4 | TGTGCCAGCAGTCTCGGGACTAGGCCTCCCTACGAGCAGTACTTC | CASSLGTRPPYEQYF
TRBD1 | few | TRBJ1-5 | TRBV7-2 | TGTGCCAGCAGCCCGACAACAGGGGGCCATCAGCCCCAGCATTTT | CASSPTTGGHQPQHF
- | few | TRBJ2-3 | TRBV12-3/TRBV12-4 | TGTGCCAGCAGTCCTACGGGCCCCACAGATACGCAGTATTTT | CASSPTGPTDTQYF
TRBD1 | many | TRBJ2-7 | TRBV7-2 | TGTGCCAGCAGCCCAGGGGGGACAGGGGGCTTGCGGTACGAGCAGTACTTC | CASSPGGTGGLRYEQYF
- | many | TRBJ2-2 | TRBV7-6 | TGTGCCAGCAGCTCACGGACGCCCACCGGGGAGCTGTTTTTT | CASSSRTPTGELFF
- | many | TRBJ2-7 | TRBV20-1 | TGCAGTGCTAGGCGGGATTACGAGCAGTACTTC | CSARRDYEQYF
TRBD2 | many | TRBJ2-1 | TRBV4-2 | TGTGCCAGCAGCGAAAGGGTGGCTAGCGGGAGGTATGAGTCCTACAATGAGCAGTTCTTC | CASSERVASGRYESYNEQFF
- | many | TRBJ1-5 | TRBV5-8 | TGTGCCAGCAGCTTGGATAGCAATCAGCCCCAGCATTTT | CASSLDSNQPQHF
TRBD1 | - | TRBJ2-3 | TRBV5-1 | TGCGCCAGCACCCCACGGACAGGGGAGACGGATACGCAGTATTTT | CASTPRTGETDTQYF
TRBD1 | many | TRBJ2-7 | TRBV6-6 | TGTGCCAGCAGCTCGACAGGGAGCTCCTACGAGCAGTACTTC | CASSSTGSSYEQYF
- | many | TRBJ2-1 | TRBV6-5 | TGTGCCAGCAGTCGGTCGGAGAATGAGCAGTTCTTC | CASSRSENEQFF
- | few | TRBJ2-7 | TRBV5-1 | TGCGCCAGCAGCTCATCGATCCACGAGCAGTACTTC | CASSSSIHEQYF
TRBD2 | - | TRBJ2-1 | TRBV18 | TGTGTCAGCTCACCTGGGACTAGCGTCTACAATGAGCAGTTCTTC | CVSSPGTSVYNEQFF
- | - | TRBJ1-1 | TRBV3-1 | TGTGCCAGCAGGCTAGGGACGGCGAACACTGAAGCTTTCTTT | CASRLGTANTEAFF
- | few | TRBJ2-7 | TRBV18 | TGTGCCAGCTCACGTAGTTCCTACGAGCAGTACTTC | CASSRSSYEQYF
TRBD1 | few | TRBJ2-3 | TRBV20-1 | TGCAGTGCTCGGACAGGGAGGAATTTTGGTACGCAGTATTTT | CSARTGRNFGTQYF
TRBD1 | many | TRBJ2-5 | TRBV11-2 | TGTGCCAGCAGCCGACAGGGGGCGCCGAAGACCCAGTACTTC | CASSRQGAPKTQYF
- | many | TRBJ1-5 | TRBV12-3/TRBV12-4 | TGTGCCAGCAGTCAGCCAGGGGTTGGGAATCAGCCCCAGCATTTT | CASSQPGVGNQPQHF
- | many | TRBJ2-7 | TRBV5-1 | TGCGCCAGCAGCTTGGATGAGACGGTCGAGCAGTACTTC | CASSLDETVEQYF
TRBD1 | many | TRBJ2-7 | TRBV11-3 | TGTGCCAGCAGCTTTTGGGACAGATACGAGCAGTACTTC | CASSFWDRYEQYF
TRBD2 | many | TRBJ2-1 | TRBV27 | TGTGCCAGCAGTTTAAGCGGGAGGGCCGGTAATGAGCAGTTCTTC | CASSLSGRAGNEQFF
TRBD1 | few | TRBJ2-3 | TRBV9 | TGTGCCAGCAGCTCCGGGACAGTCGGCGGGGATACGCAGTATTTT | CASSSGTVGGDTQYF
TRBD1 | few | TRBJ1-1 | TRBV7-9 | TGTGCCAGCAGCAAGGGACAGGGGAACACTGAAGCTTTCTTT | CASSKGQGNTEAFF
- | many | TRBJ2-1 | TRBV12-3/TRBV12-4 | TGTGCCAGCAGTTTCCTGTTCGGAGAGCAGTTCTTC | CASSFLFGEQFF
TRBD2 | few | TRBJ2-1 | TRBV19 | TGTGCCAGTACCACTAGCGGGAGGTCCTACAATGAGCAGTTCTTC | CASTTSGRSYNEQFF
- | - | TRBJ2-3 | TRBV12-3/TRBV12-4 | TGTGCCAGCACCTGGAGGGACGGATTTTCAGATACGCAGTATTTT | CASTWRDGFSDTQYF
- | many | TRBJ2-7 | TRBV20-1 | TGCAGTGCTAGAGTCGCATCGGGACCCAACTACGAGCAGTACTTC | CSARVASGPNYEQYF
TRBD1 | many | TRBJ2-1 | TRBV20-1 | TGCAGTGCTAGAGGACAGGGTCATGAGCAGTTCTTC | CSARGQGHEQFF
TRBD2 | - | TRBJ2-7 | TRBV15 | TGTGCCACCAGATCCGTAGGAGCGGGGACCTACGAGCAGTACTTC | CATRSVGAGTYEQYF
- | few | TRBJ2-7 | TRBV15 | TGTGCCACCAGCAGAGATAGTACAGGAATTTACGAGCAGTACTTC | CATSRDSTGIYEQYF
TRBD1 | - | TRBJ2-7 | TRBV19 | TGTGCCAGTAGTATAGATCCGGGACAGGGCTACGAGCAGTACTTC | CASSIDPGQGYEQYF